The 19 T cell receptor beta chains presented below share a single source sample, sequenced in a study of cytomegalovirus exposure and HLA in healthy donors listed by TCRdb under 2017. Receptor libraries were prepared by the immunoSEQ multiplex PCR assay. For the multiplex PCR, a mixture combining 60 forward primers for TCR Vbeta segments and 13 reverse primers for TCR Jbeta segments was used. As stored in TCRdb, this immuneACCESS dataset retains in-frame rearrangements with V and J assigned. A fraction of the clones does not appear; measured against another copy, unresolved V genes explain less than half of the discrepancy, and the remainder lacks a known reason. The sample table contains 100,000 to 150,000 clones; only one count was recorded for approximately 77% of them. Clones ranked in the top ten supply 4.5% to 5% of the sample. The sample taken for sequencing was PBMCs. The receptors were sampled from a man aged 45-60 years in good health and CMV-seropositive.

This clone was observed a few times. The chain carries TRBV5-1 and TRBJ2-5; tentative D call: TRBD2 (7 bases). The J call may not be correct, given that the DNA end is closer to TRBJ2-7. Germline V gives CDR1 SGHRS, CDR2 YFSETQ. The CDR3 sequence is 14 residues long. CDR3 loop: CASRLGGAEYEQYF. The DNA of the CDR3 is TGCGCCAGCAGACTTGGGGGGGCCGAATACGAGCAGTACTTC.

V and J are TRBV6-1 and TRBJ1-4, with D tentatively TRBD1 (5 bases). V was pared by 6 bases and J by 0 bases, with 11 bases between. This CDR3 spans 15 amino acids. CDR1 MNHNS and CDR2 SASEGT come from the germline V gene. The CDR3 DNA reads as TGTGCCAGCAGGGGGGGAGGGGCAACTAATGAAAAACTGTTTTTT. The encoded protein is CASRGGGATNEKLFF.

The chain has TRBV2 and TRBJ1-1; D is possibly TRBD1 (5 bases). Trimming left V 5 bases short and J 3 bases short, with 13 bases between. The germline V gene has CDR1 SNHLY and CDR2 FYNNEI. This CDR3 has 14 residues. The CDR3 region has the DNA TGTGCCAGCAGTCGGGAAGGGGAGGACACTGAAGCTTTCTTT. Protein sequence: CASSREGEDTEAFF.

The chain couples TRBV5-8 to TRBJ2-1, with TRBD1 matching 7 bases. The CDR3 loop spans 15 amino acids. J lost 6 bases, V lost 5 bases, and 11 bases had no gene match. The germline V gene encodes CDR1 SGHTS and CDR2 YDEGEE. CDR3 nucleotide sequence: TGTGCCAGCAGTTACCGGGACAGTCTACCCAATGAGCAGTTCTTC. Protein: CASSYRDSLPNEQFF.

This clone was recorded once. The rearrangement uses TRBV29-1 and TRBJ2-7; TRBD2 aligns across 7 bases. The CDR3 loop spans 16 amino acids. Germline CDR1 and CDR2: SQVTM and ANQGSEA. Unmatched junction bases numbered 14, after V lost 5 bases and J lost 1 base. CDR3 DNA sequence: TGCAGCGTTCCCGCTGGGGGTGCTAGCGGATCCTACGAGCAGTACTTC. This translates into CSVPAGGASGSYEQYF.

The V gene is TRBV6-5, the J gene TRBJ1-3, with 7 bases matching TRBD1. Looked up from germline, CDR1 is MNHEY and CDR2 is SVGAGI. J gave up 2 bases and V 2 bases, and 0 bases lay outside the gene matches. This CDR3 has 14 residues. CDR3 DNA sequence: TGTGCCAGCAGTTACAGGGGGCCTGGAAACACCATATATTTT. Translation gives CASSYRGPGNTIYF.

This clone was detected only a few times. The gene calls are TRBV11-3 and TRBJ2-7, with 11 bases identical to TRBD2. The CDR3 runs 15 residues. In germline, CDR1 is SGHNT, CDR2 YENEEA. Losses at the gene ends were 3 bases for V and 2 bases for J; bases not matched to a gene: 3. The CDR3 nucleotides read TGTGCCAGCAGCTTTGTAGCGGGGGGGGCCTACGAGCAGTACTTC. Its protein product is CASSFVAGGAYEQYF.

The genes are TRBV6-1 and TRBJ2-1; unclear D gene. The V gene's germline CDR1 is MNHNS and CDR2 SASEGT. Trimming shortened V by 2 bases and J by 3 bases, and 11 bases separated the two germline ends. CDR3 length equals 15 residues. CDR3 nucleotide sequence: TGTGCCAGCAGTGAACTCCCACGAGGCTACAATGAGCAGTTCTTC. The encoded protein is CASSELPRGYNEQFF.

The CDR3 loop reads CASRPGGNTEAFF. DNA for the CDR3: TGTGCCAGCAGACCCGGGGGGAACACTGAAGCTTTCTTT. J is TRBJ1-1 and V is TRBV4-2, with D possibly being TRBD1 (5 bases). Trimming cost V 6 bases and J 1 base, with 9 bases left between them. This CDR3 is built from 13 residues. Germline-derived CDR1 and CDR2 are LGHNA and YNFKEQ.

Concerning this clone itself: The sample holds other DNA sequences that translate to the same CDR3. The CDR3 sequence is CASSSLAGGQETQYF. CDR3 sequence (DNA): TGTGCCAGCAGCTCACTAGCGGGAGGGCAAGAGACCCAGTACTTC. This chain links TRBV7-9 with TRBJ2-5; 13 bases line up with TRBD2. The CDR3 totals 15 residues. The J segment lost 2 bases and the V segment lost 4 bases, leaving 1 base of the junction unmatched. Germline V lookup: CDR1 SEHNR, CDR2 FQNEAQ (reference sequence).

The chain joins TRBV4-3 to TRBJ2-3; no clear D. Per the germline V gene, CDR1 is LGHNA and CDR2 is YSLEER. V gave up 4 bases and J gave up 10 bases, with 21 bases separating them. The CDR3 runs 15 residues. The chain's CDR3 is CASSPARVTHDSQYF. CDR3 in DNA: TGCGCCAGCAGCCCAGCCCGAGTCACTCACGACTCGCAGTATTTT.

V and J are TRBV7-6 and TRBJ2-5; TRBD2 agrees at 7 bases. The CDR3 is 16 amino acids. V gave up 0 bases and J gave up 1 base; unmatched junction bases: 5. Germline V gene sequence: CDR1 SGHVS, CDR2 FNYEAQ. The CDR3: CASSLAGGGAQETQYF. The CDR3 DNA reads TGTGCCAGCAGCTTAGCGGGGGGAGGGGCCCAAGAGACCCAGTACTTC. Full variable domain (missing parts from reference TRBV7-6 and TRBJ2-5): GAGVSQSPRYKVTKRGQDVALRCDPISGHVSLYWYRQALGQGPEFLTYFNYEAQQDKSGLPNDRFSAERPEGSISTLTIQRTEQRDSAMYRCASSLAGGGAQETQYFGPGTRLLVL.

The V gene is TRBV18, the J gene TRBJ2-7; 13 positions agree with TRBD2. The CDR3 extends over 15 amino acids. Trimming cost V 4 bases and J 5 bases; bases outside gene matches: 5. Looked up from germline, CDR1 is KGHSH and CDR2 is LQKENI. The CDR3 DNA is TGTGCCAGCTCACATAGGGGGACTAGCGGGAACGAGCAGTACTTC. Its protein product is CASSHRGTSGNEQYF.

The chain recombines TRBV10-1 with TRBJ1-1; weak D call: TRBD1 (6 bases). Per germline, CDR1 WNHNN and CDR2 SYGVQD (reference sequence). Trimming took off 4 bases at V and 1 base at J, with 13 bases between the two ends. The CDR3 sequence is 15 residues long. CDR3 DNA: TGCGCCAGCAGTGCTGCAGGGGCGACGAACACTGAAGCTTTCTTT. It translates to CASSAAGATNTEAFF.

The V and J genes are TRBV6-5 and TRBJ1-2, with 9 nucleotides matching TRBD1. This CDR3 comprises 15 residues. Germline trimming cut 2 bases from V and 4 bases from J; bases unmatched to any gene: 5. Germline lookup yields CDR1 MNHEY and CDR2 SVGAGI. The CDR3 sequence is CASSYAQGATYGYTF. DNA for the CDR3: TGTGCCAGCAGTTACGCACAGGGGGCGACCTATGGCTACACCTTC.

V usage is TRBV6-5 and J usage is TRBJ2-1; 8 nucleotides match TRBD2. V trimming: 6 bases; J trimming: 6 bases; junction bases outside the gene matches: 10. Germline CDR1 is MNHEY and CDR2 is SVGAGI. The CDR3 spans 15 residues. The chain's CDR3 is CASSSRGGRSNEQFF. CDR3 nucleotides: TGTGCCAGCAGCTCTCGGGGGGGGCGGAGCAATGAGCAGTTCTTC.

This sequence joins TRBV5-1 and TRBJ2-7; maybe TRBD1 (6 bases). CDR3 size: 14 residues. Looked up from germline, CDR1 is SGHRS and CDR2 is YFSETQ. V was shortened by 4 bases and J by 6 bases, with 17 bases between the two germline ends. In nucleotides, the CDR3 is TGCGCCAGCAGCCCGAGACAGGTAAGGTCCGAGCAGTACTTC. It is translated as CASSPRQVRSEQYF.

V gene TRBV7-9 combines with J gene TRBJ1-2, with D unresolved. V shed 5 bases and J shed 5 bases, with 21 bases lying between them. The length of the CDR3 is 16 residues. Germline values: CDR1 SEHNR, CDR2 FQNEAQ (reference sequence). The CDR3 is CASSTPGARSMYGYTF. The CDR3 coding sequence is TGTGCCAGCAGCACCCCCGGCGCCAGGTCGATGTATGGCTACACCTTC.

This rearrangement joins TRBV2 to TRBJ2-1; 9 positions agree with TRBD2. This CDR3 has 16 residues. V lost 6 bases, J lost 4 bases, and 10 bases stayed unmatched. Germline V gene sequence: CDR1 SNHLY, CDR2 FYNNEI. The CDR3 spells CASSAGGPGRYNEQFF. The CDR3 nucleotides are TGTGCCAGCAGCGCGGGGGGGCCAGGGAGGTACAATGAGCAGTTCTTC.